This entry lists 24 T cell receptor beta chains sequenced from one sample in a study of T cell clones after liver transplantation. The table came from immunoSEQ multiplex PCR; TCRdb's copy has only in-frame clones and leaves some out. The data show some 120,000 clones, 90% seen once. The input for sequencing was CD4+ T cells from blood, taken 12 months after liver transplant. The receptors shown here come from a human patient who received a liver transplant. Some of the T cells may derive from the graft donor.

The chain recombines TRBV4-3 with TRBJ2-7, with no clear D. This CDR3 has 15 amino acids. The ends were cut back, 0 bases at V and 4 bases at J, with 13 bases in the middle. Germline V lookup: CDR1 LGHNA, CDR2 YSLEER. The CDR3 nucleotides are TGCGCCAGCAGCCAAGAAAGCCGAGCCGCATACGAGCAGTACTTC. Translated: CASSQESRAAYEQYF.

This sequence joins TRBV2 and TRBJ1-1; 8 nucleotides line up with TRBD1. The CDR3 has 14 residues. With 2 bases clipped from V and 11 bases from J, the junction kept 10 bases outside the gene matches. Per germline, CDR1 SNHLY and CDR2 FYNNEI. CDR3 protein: CASSERTGRSEAFF. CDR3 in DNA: TGTGCCAGCAGTGAACGGACAGGGAGGTCGGAGGCTTTCTTT.

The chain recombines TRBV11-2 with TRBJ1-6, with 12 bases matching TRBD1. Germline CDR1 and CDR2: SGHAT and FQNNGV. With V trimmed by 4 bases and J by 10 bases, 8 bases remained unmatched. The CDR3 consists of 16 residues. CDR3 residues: CASSSSGTGGKSPLHF. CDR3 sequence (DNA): TGTGCCAGCAGCTCCTCTGGGACAGGGGGCAAATCACCCCTCCACTTT.

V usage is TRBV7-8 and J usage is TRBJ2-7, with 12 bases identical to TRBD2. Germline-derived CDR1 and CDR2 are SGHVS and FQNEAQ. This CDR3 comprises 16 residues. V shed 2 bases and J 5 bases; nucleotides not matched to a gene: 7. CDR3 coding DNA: TGTGCCAGCAGCTTATCGACTAGCGGGAGTATCCACGAGCAGTACTTC. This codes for CASSLSTSGSIHEQYF.

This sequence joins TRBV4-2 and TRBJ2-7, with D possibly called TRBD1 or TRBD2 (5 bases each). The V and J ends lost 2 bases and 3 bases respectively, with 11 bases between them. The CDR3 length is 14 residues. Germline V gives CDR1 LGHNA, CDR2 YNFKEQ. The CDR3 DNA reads TGTGCCAGCAGCCAATCGGGGCTTGGCTACGAGCAGTACTTC. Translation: CASSQSGLGYEQYF.

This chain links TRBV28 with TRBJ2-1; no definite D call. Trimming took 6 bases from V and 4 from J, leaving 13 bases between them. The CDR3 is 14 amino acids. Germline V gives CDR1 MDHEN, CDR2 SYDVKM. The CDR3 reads CASSPPRSYNEQFF. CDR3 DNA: TGTGCCAGCAGCCCTCCCCGCTCGTACAATGAGCAGTTCTTC.

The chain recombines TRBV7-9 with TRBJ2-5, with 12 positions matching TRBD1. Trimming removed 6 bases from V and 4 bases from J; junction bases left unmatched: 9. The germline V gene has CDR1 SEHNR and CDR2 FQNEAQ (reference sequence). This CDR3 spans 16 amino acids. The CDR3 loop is CASRFSGTGGRETQYF. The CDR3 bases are TGTGCCAGCAGATTCTCCGGGACAGGGGGCCGAGAGACCCAGTACTTC.

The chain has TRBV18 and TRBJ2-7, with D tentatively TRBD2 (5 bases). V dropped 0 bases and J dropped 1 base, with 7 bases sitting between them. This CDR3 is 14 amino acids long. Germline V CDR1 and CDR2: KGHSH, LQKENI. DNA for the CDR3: TGTGCCAGCTCACCACCGAGCGGATCCTACGAGCAGTACTTC. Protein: CASSPPSGSYEQYF.

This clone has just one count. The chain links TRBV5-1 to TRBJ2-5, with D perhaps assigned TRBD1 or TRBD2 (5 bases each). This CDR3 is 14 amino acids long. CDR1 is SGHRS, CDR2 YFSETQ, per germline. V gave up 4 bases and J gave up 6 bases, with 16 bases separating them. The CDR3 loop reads CASSPGTEWKTQYF. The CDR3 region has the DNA TGCGCCAGCAGCCCCGGGACGGAATGGAAGACCCAGTACTTC.

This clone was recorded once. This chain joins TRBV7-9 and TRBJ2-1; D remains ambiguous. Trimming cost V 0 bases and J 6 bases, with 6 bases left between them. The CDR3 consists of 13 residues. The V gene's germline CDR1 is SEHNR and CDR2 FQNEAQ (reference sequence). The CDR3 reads CASSLAQTNEQFF. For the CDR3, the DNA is TGTGCCAGCAGCTTAGCACAGACCAATGAGCAGTTCTTC.

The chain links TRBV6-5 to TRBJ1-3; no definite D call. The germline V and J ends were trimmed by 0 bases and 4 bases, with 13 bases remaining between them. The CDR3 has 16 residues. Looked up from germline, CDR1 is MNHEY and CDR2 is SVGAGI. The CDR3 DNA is TGTGCCAGCAGTTACTCGAACCAGTATAAGGGAAACACCATATATTTT. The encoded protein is CASSYSNQYKGNTIYF.

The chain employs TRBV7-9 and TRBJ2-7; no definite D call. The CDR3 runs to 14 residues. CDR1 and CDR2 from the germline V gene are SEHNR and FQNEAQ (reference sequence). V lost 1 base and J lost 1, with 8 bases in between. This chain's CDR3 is CASSLDPSSYEQYF. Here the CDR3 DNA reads TGTGCCAGCAGCTTAGATCCAAGTTCCTACGAGCAGTACTTC. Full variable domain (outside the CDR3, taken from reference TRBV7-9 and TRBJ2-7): DTGVSQNPRHKITKRGQNVTFRCDPISEHNRLYWYRQTLGQGPEFLTYFQNEAQLEKSRLLSDRFSAERPKGSFSTLEIQRTEQGDSAMYLCASSLDPSSYEQYFGPGTRLTVT.

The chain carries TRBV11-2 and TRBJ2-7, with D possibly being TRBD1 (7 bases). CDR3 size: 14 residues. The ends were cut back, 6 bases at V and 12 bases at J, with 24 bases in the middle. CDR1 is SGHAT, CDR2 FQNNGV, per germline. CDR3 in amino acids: CASRYLTGGGASYF. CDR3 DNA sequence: TGTGCCAGCAGGTATTTAACAGGAGGGGGCGCATCGTACTTC.

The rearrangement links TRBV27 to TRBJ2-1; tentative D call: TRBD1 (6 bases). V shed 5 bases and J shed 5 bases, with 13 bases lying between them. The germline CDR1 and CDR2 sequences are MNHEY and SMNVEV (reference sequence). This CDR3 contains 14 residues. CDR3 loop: CASSMGAAHNEQFF. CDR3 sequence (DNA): TGTGCCAGCAGTATGGGGGCAGCCCACAATGAGCAGTTCTTC.

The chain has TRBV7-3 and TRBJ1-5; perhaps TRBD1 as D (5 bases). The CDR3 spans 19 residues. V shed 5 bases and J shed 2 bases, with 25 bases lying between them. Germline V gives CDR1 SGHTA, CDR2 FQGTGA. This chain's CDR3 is CASSPEPQGYRNGNQPQHF. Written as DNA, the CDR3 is TGTGCCAGCAGCCCCGAGCCCCAGGGTTACAGGAATGGCAATCAGCCCCAGCATTTT.

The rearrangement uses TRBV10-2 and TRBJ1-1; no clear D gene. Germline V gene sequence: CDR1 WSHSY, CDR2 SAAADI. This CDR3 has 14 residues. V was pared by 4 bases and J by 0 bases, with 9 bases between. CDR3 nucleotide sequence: TGCGCCAGCAGTGTTGACGGCTTGAACACTGAAGCTTTCTTT. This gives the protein CASSVDGLNTEAFF.

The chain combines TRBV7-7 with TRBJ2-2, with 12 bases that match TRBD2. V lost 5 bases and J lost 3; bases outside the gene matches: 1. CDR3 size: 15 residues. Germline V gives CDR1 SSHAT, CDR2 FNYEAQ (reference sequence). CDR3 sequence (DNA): TGTGCCAGCAGCAGACTAGCGGGAGACACCGGGGAGCTGTTTTTT. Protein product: CASSRLAGDTGELFF. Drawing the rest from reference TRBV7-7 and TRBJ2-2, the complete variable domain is GAGVSQSPRYKVTKRGQDVTLRCDPISSHATLYWYQQALGQGPEFLTYFNYEAQPDKSGLPSDRFSAERPEGSISTLTIQRTEQRDSAMYRCASSRLAGDTGELFFGEGSRLTVL.

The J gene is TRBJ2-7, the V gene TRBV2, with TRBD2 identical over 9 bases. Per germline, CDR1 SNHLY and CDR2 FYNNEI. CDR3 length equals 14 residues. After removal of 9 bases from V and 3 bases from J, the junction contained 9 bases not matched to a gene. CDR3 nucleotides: TGTGCCAGTGGGACTAGCTCTATGTTCTACGAGCAGTACTTC. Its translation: CASGTSSMFYEQYF.

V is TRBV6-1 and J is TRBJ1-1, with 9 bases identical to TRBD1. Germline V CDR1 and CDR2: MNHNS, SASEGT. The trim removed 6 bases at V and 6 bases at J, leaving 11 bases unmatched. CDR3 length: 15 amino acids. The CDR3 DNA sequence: TGTGCCAGCAGCCGGGACAGGGCGCGCAGCGCTGAAGCTTTCTTT. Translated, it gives CASSRDRARSAEAFF.

The CDR3 DNA follows: TGTGCCAGCAGCCCCCCCGGTGTAGAGCAGTACTTC. Amino acids: CASSPPGVEQYF. The chain uses TRBV28 and TRBJ2-7; no definite D call. Germline CDR1 MDHEN, CDR2 SYDVKM. Trimming stripped 6 bases from V and 7 bases from J, with 13 bases between. The CDR3 length is 12 residues.

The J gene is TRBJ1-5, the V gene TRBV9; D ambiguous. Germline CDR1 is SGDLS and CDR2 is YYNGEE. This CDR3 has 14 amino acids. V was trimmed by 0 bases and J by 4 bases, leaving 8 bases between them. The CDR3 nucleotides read TGTGCCAGCAGCGTAGGAGGCGGGAATCAGCCCCAGCATTTT. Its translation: CASSVGGGNQPQHF.

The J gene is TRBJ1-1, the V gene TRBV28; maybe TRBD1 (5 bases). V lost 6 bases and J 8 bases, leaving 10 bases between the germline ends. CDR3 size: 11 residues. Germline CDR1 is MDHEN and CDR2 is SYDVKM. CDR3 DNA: TGTGCCAGCAGGGGACTCTCGGAAGCTTTCTTT. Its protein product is CASRGLSEAFF.

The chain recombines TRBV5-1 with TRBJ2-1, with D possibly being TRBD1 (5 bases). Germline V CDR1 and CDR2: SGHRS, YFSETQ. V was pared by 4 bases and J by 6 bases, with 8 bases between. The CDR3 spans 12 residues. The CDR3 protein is CASSTQGNEQFF. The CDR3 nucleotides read TGCGCCAGCAGCACCCAGGGCAATGAGCAGTTCTTC.

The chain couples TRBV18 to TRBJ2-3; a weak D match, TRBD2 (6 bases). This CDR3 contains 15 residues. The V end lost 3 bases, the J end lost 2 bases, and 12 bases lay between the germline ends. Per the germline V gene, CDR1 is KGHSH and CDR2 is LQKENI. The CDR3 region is CASSPSAGTTDTQYF. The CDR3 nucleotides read TGTGCCAGCTCACCTTCGGCGGGGACCACAGATACGCAGTATTTT.